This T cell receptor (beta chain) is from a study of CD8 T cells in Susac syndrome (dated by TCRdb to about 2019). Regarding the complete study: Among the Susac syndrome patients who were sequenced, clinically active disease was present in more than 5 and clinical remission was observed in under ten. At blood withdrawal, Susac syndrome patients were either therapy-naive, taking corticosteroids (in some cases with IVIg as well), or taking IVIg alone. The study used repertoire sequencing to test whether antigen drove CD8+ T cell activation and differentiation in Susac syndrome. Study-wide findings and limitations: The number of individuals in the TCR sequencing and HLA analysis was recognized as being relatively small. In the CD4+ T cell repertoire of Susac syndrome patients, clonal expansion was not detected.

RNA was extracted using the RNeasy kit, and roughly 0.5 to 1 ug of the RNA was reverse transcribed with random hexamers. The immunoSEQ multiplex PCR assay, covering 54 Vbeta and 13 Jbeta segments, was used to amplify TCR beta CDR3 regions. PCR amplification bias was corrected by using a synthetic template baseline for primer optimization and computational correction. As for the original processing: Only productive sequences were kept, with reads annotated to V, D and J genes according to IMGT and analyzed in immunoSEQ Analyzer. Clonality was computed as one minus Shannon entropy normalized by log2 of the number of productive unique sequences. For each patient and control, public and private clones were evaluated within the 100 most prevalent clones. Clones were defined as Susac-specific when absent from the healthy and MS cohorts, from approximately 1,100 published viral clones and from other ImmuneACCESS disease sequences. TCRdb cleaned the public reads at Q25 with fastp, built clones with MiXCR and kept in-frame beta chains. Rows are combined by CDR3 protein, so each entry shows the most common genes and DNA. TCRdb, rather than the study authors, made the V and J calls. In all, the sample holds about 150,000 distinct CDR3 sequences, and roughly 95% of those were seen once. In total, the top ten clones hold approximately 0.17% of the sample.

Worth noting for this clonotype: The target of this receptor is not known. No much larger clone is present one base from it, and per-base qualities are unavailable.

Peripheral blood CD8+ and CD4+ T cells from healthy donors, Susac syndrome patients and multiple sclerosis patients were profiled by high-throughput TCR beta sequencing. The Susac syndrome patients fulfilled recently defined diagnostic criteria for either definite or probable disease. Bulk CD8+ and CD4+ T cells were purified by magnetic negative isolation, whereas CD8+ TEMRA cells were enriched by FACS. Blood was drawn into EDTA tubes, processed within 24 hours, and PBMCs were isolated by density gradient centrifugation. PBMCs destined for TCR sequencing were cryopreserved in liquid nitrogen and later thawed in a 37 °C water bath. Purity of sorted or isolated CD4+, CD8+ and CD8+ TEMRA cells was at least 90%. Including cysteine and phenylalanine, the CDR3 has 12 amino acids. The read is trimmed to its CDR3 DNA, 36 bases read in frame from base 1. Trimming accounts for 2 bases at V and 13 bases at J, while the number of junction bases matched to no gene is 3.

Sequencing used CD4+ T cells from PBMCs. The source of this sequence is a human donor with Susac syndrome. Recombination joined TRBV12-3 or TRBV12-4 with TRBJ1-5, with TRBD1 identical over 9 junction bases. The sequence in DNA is TGTGCCAGCAGTTTATTTGGGACAGGGCAGCATTTT. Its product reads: CASSLFGTGQHF.